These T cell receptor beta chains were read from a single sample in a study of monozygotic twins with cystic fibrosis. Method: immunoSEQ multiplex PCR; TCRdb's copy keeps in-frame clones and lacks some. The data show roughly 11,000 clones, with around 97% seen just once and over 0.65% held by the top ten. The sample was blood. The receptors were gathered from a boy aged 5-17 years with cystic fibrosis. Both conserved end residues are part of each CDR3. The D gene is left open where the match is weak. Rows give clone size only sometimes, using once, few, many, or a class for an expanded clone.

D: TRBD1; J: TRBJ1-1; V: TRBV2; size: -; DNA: TGTGCCAGCAGTATCCGACAGGGGCGTAACACTGAAGCTTTCTTT; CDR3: CASSIRQGRNTEAFF
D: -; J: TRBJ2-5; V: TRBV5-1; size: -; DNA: TGCGCCAGCAGCTTAAGGATCGGAGAGACCCAGTACTTC; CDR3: CASSLRIGETQYF
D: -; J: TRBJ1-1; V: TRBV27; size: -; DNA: TGTGCCAGGGGGATTCAGGGCTGTGACACTGAAGCTTTCTTT; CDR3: CARGIQGCDTEAFF
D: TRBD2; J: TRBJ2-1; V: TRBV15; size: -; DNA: TGTGCCACCAGCAGAGAGAGTCTAGCGGGAAACAATGAGCAGTTCTTC; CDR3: CATSRESLAGNNEQFF
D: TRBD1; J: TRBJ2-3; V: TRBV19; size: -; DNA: TGTGCCAGTAGTATAGGAACAGGGGTCCCAGATACGCAGTATTTT; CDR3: CASSIGTGVPDTQYF
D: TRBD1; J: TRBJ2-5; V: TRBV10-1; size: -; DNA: TGCGCCACTAGGTGGGACAGGTACCAAGAGACCCAGTACTTC; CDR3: CATRWDRYQETQYF
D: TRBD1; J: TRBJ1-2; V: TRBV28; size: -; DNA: TGTGCCAGCAGTTTATTGACAGGGAATGGCTACACCTTC; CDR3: CASSLLTGNGYTF
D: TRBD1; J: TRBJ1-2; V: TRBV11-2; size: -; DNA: TGTGCCAGCAGCGTTGACAGGGGTAATGGCTACACCTTC; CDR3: CASSVDRGNGYTF
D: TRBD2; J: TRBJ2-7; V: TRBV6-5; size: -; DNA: TGTGCCAGCAGTAGCGGACTAGCCGAGCAGTACTTC; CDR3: CASSSGLAEQYF
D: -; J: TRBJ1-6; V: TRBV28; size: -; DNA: TGTGCCAGCAGTTCCTCTTCTGGGGGTTCACCCCTCCACTTT; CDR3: CASSSSSGGSPLHF
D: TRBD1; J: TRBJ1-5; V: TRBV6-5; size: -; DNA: TGTGCCAGCAGTCGGGACAGGACCAGCAATCAGCCCCAGCATTTT; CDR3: CASSRDRTSNQPQHF
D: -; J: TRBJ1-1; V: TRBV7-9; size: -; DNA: TGTGCCAGCAGCCGAACCGGGAACACTGAAGCTTTCTTT; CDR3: CASSRTGNTEAFF
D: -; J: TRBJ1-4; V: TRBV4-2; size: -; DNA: TGTGCCAGCAGCCCCGGGGGGTTTGAAAAACTGTTTTTT; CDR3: CASSPGGFEKLFF
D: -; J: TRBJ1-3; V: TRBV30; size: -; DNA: TGTGCCTGGAGTGTGGCCGGAAACACCATATATTTT; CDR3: CAWSVAGNTIYF
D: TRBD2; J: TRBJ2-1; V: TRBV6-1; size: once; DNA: TGTGCCAGCACCCAGGCGGCGGGAGAGTACAATGAGCAGTTCTTC; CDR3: CASTQAAGEYNEQFF
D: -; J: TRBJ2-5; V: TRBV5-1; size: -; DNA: TGCGCCAGCAGAACCGTTCCTCAAACAGGGATGCAAGAGACCCAGTACTTC; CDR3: CASRTVPQTGMQETQYF
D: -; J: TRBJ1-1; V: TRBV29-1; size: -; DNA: TGCAGCGTTGAATTCGGACGGAAGAACACTGAAGCTTTCTTT; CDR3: CSVEFGRKNTEAFF
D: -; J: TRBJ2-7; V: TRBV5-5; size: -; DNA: TGTGCCAGCAGCCAAACCCCGCGTGGTACAGTCGAGCAGTACTTC; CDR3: CASSQTPRGTVEQYF
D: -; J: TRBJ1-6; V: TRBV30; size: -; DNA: TGTGCCTGGAGTACCCCTGGCAGTTCTAATTCACCCCTCCACTTT; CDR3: CAWSTPGSSNSPLHF
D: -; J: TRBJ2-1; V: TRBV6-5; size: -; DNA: TGTGCCACCAGCAGTAGGTCAGGGTCCTACAATGAGCAGTTCTTC; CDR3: CATSSRSGSYNEQFF
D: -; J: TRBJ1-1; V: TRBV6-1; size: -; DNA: TGTGCCAGCAGTGTTCACAGGGAAGTCCCTGAAGCTTTCTTT; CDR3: CASSVHREVPEAFF
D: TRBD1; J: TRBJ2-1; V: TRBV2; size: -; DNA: TGTGCCAGCAGTGAAAGAGGACAGGGTTACAATGAGCAGTTCTTC; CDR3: CASSERGQGYNEQFF
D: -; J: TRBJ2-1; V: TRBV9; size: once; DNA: TGTGCCAGCAGCTCCGGGGGCTACAATGAGCAGTTCTTC; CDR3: CASSSGGYNEQFF
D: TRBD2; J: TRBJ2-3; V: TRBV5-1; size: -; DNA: TGCGCCAGCAGCTTAGCGGGGGATACGCAGTATTTT; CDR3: CASSLAGDTQYF
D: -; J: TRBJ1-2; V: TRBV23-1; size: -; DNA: TGCGCCAGCAGTCATAAGTTAAGGGTGGGGGAGCCTAACTATGGCTACACCTTC; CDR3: CASSHKLRVGEPNYGYTF
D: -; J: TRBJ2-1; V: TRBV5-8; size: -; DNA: TGTGCCAGCAGCTTCGGTATCTACAATGAGCAGTTCTTC; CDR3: CASSFGIYNEQFF
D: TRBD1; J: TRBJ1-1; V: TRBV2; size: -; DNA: TGTGCCAGCAGCGTTTCTGGACAGGGATGGACTGAAGCTTTCTTT; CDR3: CASSVSGQGWTEAFF
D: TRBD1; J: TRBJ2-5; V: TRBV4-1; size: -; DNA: TGCGCCAGCAGCAGAGGGGACAGCCAAGAGACCCAGTACTTC; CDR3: CASSRGDSQETQYF
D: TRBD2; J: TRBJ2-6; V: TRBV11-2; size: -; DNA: TGTGCCAGCAGCTTATTCCGAGCGGGAGGGCCGTCCGGGGCCAACGTCCTGACTTTC; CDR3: CASSLFRAGGPSGANVLTF
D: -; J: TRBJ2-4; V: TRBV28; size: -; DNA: TGTGCCAGCAGCCCTAATCGCAGGGGATTTATAGATCACATTCAGTACTTC; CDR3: CASSPNRRGFIDHIQYF
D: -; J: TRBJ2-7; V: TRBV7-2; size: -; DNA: TGTGCCAGCAGCTTATCTGGAGCCTACAGCTCCTACGAGCAGTACTTC; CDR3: CASSLSGAYSSYEQYF